This T cell receptor beta chain stems from a study of T-cell reconstitution after alpha-beta-depleted transplantation in children. Library preparation (for TCRbeta) was performed with unique molecular identifiers. TCRdb ran MiXCR on the PCR reads and lists one entry per CDR3 protein. The data contain about 980,000 distinct CDR3 sequences, about 29% of them seen just once; the ten biggest clones take up 25% to 35%. The sample consisted of PBMCs, mostly from graft donor cells, taken 360 days after TCRalphabeta/CD19-depleted stem cell transplant. The TCR sequence derives from a boy less than two years old who had a stem cell transplant for SCID, so the T cells may come from the graft donor.

CDR3 loop: CAISRVDRTNYGYTF. CDR3 coding DNA: TGTGCCATCAGCCGAGTCGACCGGACAAACTATGGCTACACCTTC. The chain couples TRBV10-3 to TRBJ1-2, with D perhaps matching TRBD1 (5 bases). Trimming cost V 6 bases and J 2 bases, with 16 bases left between them. The germline V gene encodes CDR1 ENHRY and CDR2 SYGVKD. This CDR3 spans 15 amino acids.